One and the same sample provided the 30 T cell receptor beta chains below, sequenced in a study of T cell changes during pregnancy in multiple sclerosis (dated by TCRdb to about 2019). Library preparation employed the immunoSEQ multiplex PCR assay. In TCRdb, the immuneACCESS table is reduced to in-frame sequences with V and J assigned. These tables do not hold every clone; where another copy was compared, an unresolved V gene accounts for under half, and the others remain unexplained. A total of around 60,000 clones appear in this sample, around 93% of them only once. 1.8% of the sample rests with the top ten. Here the sequenced sample was peripheral blood, taken after pregnancy. The receptors derive from a female donor with multiple sclerosis, enrolled in a pregnancy study.

The chain employs TRBV19 and TRBJ2-2, with 14 bases matching TRBD2. Germline V gene data show CDR1 as LNHDA and CDR2 as SQIVND (reference sequence). CDR3 size: 17 residues. The junction had 4 bases not matched to a gene; V was cut back by 2 bases and J by 5 bases. This chain's CDR3 is CASSIKGLAGVTGELFF. The CDR3, as DNA: TGTGCCAGTAGTATAAAGGGACTAGCGGGAGTGACCGGGGAGCTGTTTTTT.

The chain couples TRBV4-3 to TRBJ2-7, with TRBD1 matching over 8 bases. This CDR3 has 14 residues. The junction had 7 bases not matched to a gene; V was cut back by 3 bases and J by 6 bases. Germline loops: CDR1 LGHNA, CDR2 YSLEER. CDR3 DNA: TGCGCCAGCAGCCATATAACCAGGGGGCTCGAGCAGTACTTC. This translates into CASSHITRGLEQYF.

This chain uses TRBV11-2 with TRBJ2-2, with no clear D. The CDR3 runs to 12 residues. The V gene's germline CDR1 is SGHAT and CDR2 FQNNGV. Trimming stripped 4 bases from V and 5 bases from J, with 5 bases between. CDR3 sequence (DNA): TGTGCCAGCAGCTCGTCGACCGGGGAGCTGTTTTTT. As protein: CASSSSTGELFF.

The count of this clone is one. The V gene is TRBV19, the J gene TRBJ2-7; unclear D gene. The CDR3 is made up of 13 amino acids. The germline CDR1 and CDR2 sequences are LNHDA and SQIVND (reference sequence). V lost 4 bases, J lost 4 bases, and 11 bases lay in between. The CDR3 region has the DNA TGTGCCAGTAGTAAGACTTTAGCATACGAGCAGTACTTC. Translating it yields CASSKTLAYEQYF.

The chain recombines TRBV7-3 with TRBJ1-1, with unresolved D. CDR1 is SGHTA and CDR2 is FQGTGA in the germline V gene. The CDR3 consists of 13 residues. Trimming pared 3 bases from V and 1 base from J, leaving 6 bases between. The CDR3 loop reads CASSFSSNTEAFF. As DNA, the CDR3 is TGTGCCAGCAGCTTCTCCTCGAACACTGAAGCTTTCTTT.

The rearrangement joins TRBV7-2 to TRBJ2-5, with TRBD1 as a possible D gene (5 bases). The CDR3 runs to 14 residues. The V and J ends lost 5 bases and 5 bases respectively, with 15 bases between them. Per germline, CDR1 SGHTA and CDR2 FQGNSA. For the CDR3, the DNA is TGTGCCAGCAGCCCACCAGGGTTGGGGGAGACCCAGTACTTC. This codes for CASSPPGLGETQYF.

The DNA of the CDR3 is TGTGCCAGCAGTTTACCCCGCCCCGGGTTCAACATTCAGTACTTC. Translation: CASSLPRPGFNIQYF. The chain couples TRBV28 to TRBJ2-4; D is unresolved. Germline assignment: CDR1 MDHEN and CDR2 SYDVKM. This CDR3 is built from 15 residues. V lost 2 bases to trimming and J lost 7 bases, with 15 bases between them.

The chain uses TRBV7-9 and TRBJ2-2; D possibly corresponds to TRBD2 (6 bases). The ends were cut back, 2 bases at V and 0 bases at J, with 10 bases in the middle. CDR1 and CDR2 (germline): SEHNR, FQNEAQ (reference sequence). This CDR3 region has 16 residues. The DNA of the CDR3 is TGTGCCAGCAGCTTAAATACGGGGGCGAACACCGGGGAGCTGTTTTTT. Residues: CASSLNTGANTGELFF.

V and J are TRBV7-9 and TRBJ2-7; 10 positions match TRBD2. Germline V gives CDR1 SEHNR, CDR2 FQNEAQ (reference sequence). The CDR3 extends over 18 amino acids. The V segment lost 1 base and the J segment 6 bases; nucleotides outside the gene matches: 15. CDR3 nucleotide sequence: TGTGCCAGCAGCTTAGAGGGCAGCGGGAGGGCCTGGGTCCTCGAGCAGTACTTC. Its translation: CASSLEGSGRAWVLEQYF.

This clone has just one count. This chain uses TRBV7-9 with TRBJ2-1, with a weak D call TRBD2 (6 bases). This CDR3 has 13 residues. The V gene's germline CDR1 is SEHNR and CDR2 FQNEAQ (reference sequence). V lost 2 bases and J lost 8, with 10 bases in between. This chain's CDR3 is CASSLQGDYEQFF. The CDR3 region has the DNA TGTGCCAGCAGCTTACAAGGGGACTATGAGCAGTTCTTC.

By share of the sample, this clone is medium-sized. The chain uses TRBV6-4 and TRBJ2-3; a weak D match, TRBD2 (5 bases). Trimming pared 3 bases from V and 3 bases from J, leaving 10 bases between. The germline gives CDR1 MRHNA, CDR2 SNTAGT. The CDR3 loop spans 14 amino acids. CDR3 nucleotide sequence: TGTGCCAGCAGTGAAGGAGGACTTACAGATACGCAGTATTTT. Its translation is CASSEGGLTDTQYF.

J is TRBJ2-5 and V is TRBV4-3; 10 bases match TRBD2. The CDR3 has 18 residues. Per the germline V gene, CDR1 is LGHNA and CDR2 is YSLEER. The junction had 16 bases not matched to a gene; V was cut back by 4 bases and J by 5 bases. Here the CDR3 DNA reads TGCGCCAGCAGCCGATACGCCCCTCGACTAGCGGGCTACGAGACCCAGTACTTC. This sequence encodes CASSRYAPRLAGYETQYF.

V is TRBV7-2 and J is TRBJ2-7, with 8 nucleotides matching TRBD2. Germline CDR1 SGHTA, CDR2 FQGNSA. The CDR3 loop spans 16 amino acids. J gave up 0 bases and V 3 bases, and 7 bases lay outside the gene matches. The CDR3 DNA reads TGTGCCAGCAGCTTTGTTGGCGGGAGGAACTCCTACGAGCAGTACTTC. It specifies CASSFVGGRNSYEQYF.

The V call is TRBV19, the J call TRBJ1-5; possibly TRBD1 for D (6 bases). The length of the CDR3 is 15 residues. Per the germline V gene, CDR1 is LNHDA and CDR2 is SQIVND (reference sequence). Trimming cost V 5 bases and J 1 base, with 12 bases left between them. The CDR3 loop is CASSSYTGSNQPQHF. In DNA form, the CDR3 reads TGTGCCAGTAGTTCCTATACAGGGAGCAATCAGCCCCAGCATTTT. Drawing the rest from reference TRBV19 and TRBJ1-5, the complete variable domain is DGGITQSPKYLFRKEGQNVTLSCEQNLNHDAMYWYRQDPGQGLRLIYYSQIVNDFQKGDIAEGYSVSREKKESFPLTVTSAQKNPTAFYLCASSSYTGSNQPQHFGDGTRLSIL.

The CDR3 DNA sequence: TGCAGCGTTGGATCAGCGGGAGTTTGGGATACGCAGTATTTT. Residues: CSVGSAGVWDTQYF. The chain is built from TRBV29-1 and TRBJ2-3; the match to TRBD2 covers 8 bases. V trimming: 4 bases; J trimming: 6 bases; junction bases outside the gene matches: 9. CDR1 is SQVTM, CDR2 ANQGSEA, per germline. There are 14 residues in the CDR3.

CDR3 protein: CASSLVLLSGAADFATNEKLFF. DNA for the CDR3: TGCGCCAGCAGCTTGGTTCTTCTAAGCGGGGCAGCGGATTTTGCAACTAATGAAAAACTGTTTTTT. V and J are TRBV5-1 and TRBJ1-4; perhaps TRBD1 as D (5 bases). The CDR3 has 22 residues. Germline-derived CDR1 and CDR2 are SGHRS and YFSETQ. V was pared by 0 bases and J by 0 bases, with 27 bases between.

The chain links TRBV5-1 to TRBJ1-1; a weak D match, TRBD1 (5 bases). The V gene lost 5 bases and the J gene lost 7 bases, with 15 bases spanning the gap. Per the germline V gene, CDR1 is SGHRS and CDR2 is YFSETQ. This CDR3 spans 13 amino acids. This chain's CDR3 is CASSFGAADEAFF. DNA for the CDR3: TGCGCCAGCAGTTTTGGGGCAGCCGATGAAGCTTTCTTT.

The chain carries TRBV18 and TRBJ2-3, with D possibly being TRBD2 (6 bases). Looked up from germline, CDR1 is KGHSH and CDR2 is LQKENI. The CDR3 sequence is 16 residues long. Between the trimmed V and J ends, which lost 5 bases and 5 bases, there was a span of 20 bases. As DNA, the CDR3 is TGTGCCAGCTCATTTAGTGGGGCAGCGGGCGGAGATACGCAGTATTTT. Translation gives CASSFSGAAGGDTQYF.

V is TRBV6-5 and J is TRBJ2-5; 9 nucleotides line up with TRBD2. CDR1 and CDR2 from the germline V gene are MNHEY and SVGAGI. J gave up 12 bases and V 5 bases, and 13 bases lay outside the gene matches. This CDR3 has 14 amino acids. The CDR3 nucleotides are TGTGCCAGCAGTACGATGACTAGCGGAAAAGAGGAGTACTTC. It encodes CASSTMTSGKEEYF.

The chain has TRBV5-1 and TRBJ1-2; D is undetermined. The V and J ends lost 1 base and 8 bases respectively, with 15 bases between them. This CDR3 region has 14 residues. Germline assignment: CDR1 SGHRS and CDR2 YFSETQ. The CDR3 spells CASSLTDSIEGYTF. The CDR3 DNA sequence: TGCGCCAGCAGCTTGACTGACTCGATAGAAGGCTACACCTTC.

CDR3 in amino acids: CSVEGLYGYTF. The CDR3 bases are TGCAGCGTTGAGGGCCTCTATGGCTACACCTTC. This chain links TRBV29-1 with TRBJ1-2, with D uncertain. This CDR3 has 11 residues. The V and J ends lost 3 bases and 4 bases respectively, with 6 bases between them. Germline V lookup: CDR1 SQVTM, CDR2 ANQGSEA.

This clone was detected only once. This chain links TRBV11-2 with TRBJ2-7, with D possibly TRBD1 on 6 matching bases. V lost 3 bases and J lost 3, with 9 bases in between. This CDR3 has 13 residues. CDR1 is SGHAT and CDR2 is FQNNGV in the germline V gene. DNA of the CDR3: TGTGCCAGCAGCTTTATACAGGGCTACGAGCAGTACTTC. Protein sequence: CASSFIQGYEQYF.

V is TRBV4-3 and J is TRBJ2-1; tentatively, D is TRBD2 (5 bases). Germline V gene sequence: CDR1 LGHNA, CDR2 YSLEER. V was shortened by 4 bases and J by 2 bases, with 15 bases between the two germline ends. There are 16 residues in the CDR3. The CDR3 DNA sequence: TGCGCCAGCAGCCGGGCGGACTCCGAGCCCTACAATGAGCAGTTCTTC. It is translated as CASSRADSEPYNEQFF.

The CDR3 nucleotides are TGTGCCAGCACTCTTGACCTACGAGCGGGAGTGGGTGAGCAGTACTTC. Translating it yields CASTLDLRAGVGEQYF. The rearrangement uses TRBV7-9 and TRBJ2-7; 8 bases line up with TRBD2. Germline-derived CDR1 and CDR2 are SEHNR and FQNEAQ (reference sequence). V gave up 7 bases and J gave up 7 bases; unmatched junction bases: 18. This CDR3 comprises 16 residues.

The rearrangement uses TRBV30 and TRBJ1-1; the D is unclear. The germline V and J ends were trimmed by 1 base and 3 bases, with 9 bases remaining between them. The CDR3 is 13 residues long. Germline V lookup: CDR1 GTSNPN, CDR2 SVGIG (reference sequence). This chain's CDR3 is CAWSAQPDTEAFF. The CDR3 DNA reads as TGTGCCTGGAGTGCCCAACCAGACACTGAAGCTTTCTTT.

The CDR3 DNA reads TGTGCCAGCAGCCCCTCGGGGGCTAACTATGGCTACACCTTC. Its translation is CASSPSGANYGYTF. The V and J genes are TRBV5-6 and TRBJ1-2, with a weak D call TRBD1 (5 bases). The germline V and J ends were trimmed by 4 bases and 0 bases, with 10 bases remaining between them. The CDR3 sequence is 14 residues long. CDR1 SGHDT and CDR2 YYEEEE come from the germline V gene.

V is TRBV7-9 and J is TRBJ2-7, with 7 bases lining up with TRBD2. Per germline, CDR1 SEHNR and CDR2 FQNEAQ (reference sequence). The CDR3 extends over 15 amino acids. With 6 bases clipped from V and 0 bases from J, the junction kept 8 bases outside the gene matches. CDR3 protein: CASSLGLAASYEQYF. The CDR3, as DNA: TGTGCCAGCAGTCTAGGCCTAGCGGCCTCCTACGAGCAGTACTTC.

This chain links TRBV7-2 with TRBJ2-6; 10 bases match TRBD1. Germline V CDR1 and CDR2: SGHTA, FQGNSA. V lost 5 bases to trimming and J lost 1 base; unmatched junction nucleotides: 5. This CDR3 has 17 amino acids. The CDR3 DNA reads TGTGCCAGCAGCCCGACAGGGGGCGATTCTGGGGCCAACGTCCTGACTTTC. As protein: CASSPTGGDSGANVLTF. Full variable domain (missing parts from reference TRBV7-2 and TRBJ2-6): GAGVSQSPSNKVTEKGKDVELRCDPISGHTALYWYRQSLGQGLEFLIYFQGNSAPDKSGLPSDRFSAERTGGSVSTLTIQRTQQEDSAVYLCASSPTGGDSGANVLTFGAGSRLTVL.

The chain links TRBV15 to TRBJ2-1, with TRBD2 matching 12 bases. CDR3 length: 17 residues. CDR1 is LNHNV, CDR2 YYDKDF, per germline (reference sequence). J was trimmed by 9 bases and V by 0 bases; bases with no gene match: 9. DNA for the CDR3: TGTGCCACCAGCAGAGATTTGGAACTAGCGGGAGGTTTTGAGCAGTTCTTC. Its protein product is CATSRDLELAGGFEQFF.

The count of this clone is one. The J gene is TRBJ1-1, the V gene TRBV19; D is unresolved. From germline, CDR1 is LNHDA and CDR2 SQIVND (reference sequence). The CDR3 totals 13 residues. V was pared by 2 bases and J by 2 bases, with 6 bases between. As DNA, the CDR3 is TGTGCCAGTAGTATAAATAGCAACACTGAAGCTTTCTTT. It is translated as CASSINSNTEAFF.